These 25 T cell receptor beta chains share one sample of origin, sequenced in a study of radiotherapy plus CTLA-4 blockade in lung cancer. Some clones are missing from TCRdb's copy, which holds only in-frame ones; the method was immunoSEQ multiplex PCR. The sample yields approximately 90,000 clones, about 83% seen once. This material consisted of peripheral blood, taken from a patient treated with radiotherapy plus ipilimumab. These TCRs come from a human donor with non-small cell lung cancer who had stable disease on radiotherapy plus ipilimumab.

The chain has TRBV5-1 and TRBJ1-1; D possibly corresponds to TRBD1 (5 bases). Trimming removed 0 bases from V and 8 bases from J, with 11 bases in between. The germline V gene has CDR1 SGHRS and CDR2 YFSETQ. This CDR3 spans 13 amino acids. As DNA, the CDR3 is TGCGCCAGCAGCTTGGAGGCGGAGGGGGAAGCTTTCTTT. It yields the protein CASSLEAEGEAFF. Using reference TRBV5-1 and TRBJ1-1 for the parts outside the CDR3, the full variable domain is KAGVTQTPRYLIKTRGQQVTLSCSPISGHRSVSWYQQTPGQGLQFLFEYFSETQRNKGNFPGRFSGRQFSNSRSEMNVSTLELGDSALYLCASSLEAEGEAFFGQGTRLTVV.

This clone was counted a few times. The chain links TRBV7-6 to TRBJ2-7; TRBD1 matches at 9 bases. CDR3 length: 15 residues. J gave up 6 bases and V 6 bases, and 12 bases lay outside the gene matches. The germline CDR1 and CDR2 sequences are SGHVS and FNYEAQ. CDR3 sequence (DNA): TGTGCCAGCAGTTCTGTAGGGACAGGGAAGGGCGAGCAGTACTTC. Its translation: CASSSVGTGKGEQYF.

The chain recombines TRBV11-3 with TRBJ2-1; 10 bases are a match to TRBD2. This CDR3 is 15 amino acids long. Germline trimming cut 1 base from V and 8 bases from J; bases unmatched to any gene: 5. Germline V CDR1 and CDR2: SGHNT, YENEEA. CDR3 in amino acids: CASSLASGSIDEQFF. CDR3 in DNA: TGTGCCAGCAGCTTAGCTAGCGGGAGTATCGATGAGCAGTTCTTC.

This chain connects TRBV30 to TRBJ2-3; TRBD2 might be the D (7 bases). In germline, CDR1 is GTSNPN, CDR2 SVGIG (reference sequence). The CDR3 is made up of 15 amino acids. V dropped 5 bases and J dropped 2 bases, with 17 bases sitting between them. In nucleotides, the CDR3 is TGTGCCTGGTGCCCGGGGGGCCGGAACACAGATACGCAGTATTTT. This codes for CAWCPGGRNTDTQYF.

This chain connects TRBV2 to TRBJ2-3, with TRBD1 matching over 10 bases. CDR1 and CDR2 from the germline V gene are SNHLY and FYNNEI. The CDR3 spans 15 residues. Losses at the gene ends were 1 base for V and 3 bases for J; bases not matched to a gene: 1. The CDR3 protein is CASSEEGQGTDTQYF. For the CDR3, the DNA is TGTGCCAGCAGTGAAGAGGGACAGGGGACAGATACGCAGTATTTT.

This clone was picked up a small number of times. The V call is TRBV4-2, the J call TRBJ1-2; D not certain. CDR1 is LGHNA and CDR2 is YNFKEQ in the germline V gene. Trimming removed 1 base at V and 5 bases at J, with 14 bases between. The CDR3 runs to 15 residues. This CDR3 is CASSQGSTGEYGYTF. The CDR3 DNA is TGTGCCAGCAGCCAAGGATCGACGGGAGAGTATGGCTACACCTTC.

This chain connects TRBV2 to TRBJ2-7; D perhaps matches TRBD2 (5 bases). The V end was cut by 4 bases, the J end by 2 bases, with 12 bases between. Germline CDR1 is SNHLY and CDR2 is FYNNEI. The CDR3 sequence is 14 residues long. CDR3 sequence: CASSGIGVPYEQYF. CDR3 coding DNA: TGTGCCAGCAGTGGGATCGGGGTCCCCTACGAGCAGTACTTC.

The genes are TRBV9 and TRBJ2-1; D is undetermined. The germline V and J ends were trimmed by 0 bases and 8 bases, with 12 bases remaining between them. CDR1 is SGDLS and CDR2 is YYNGEE in the germline V gene. The CDR3 is 14 residues long. CDR3 bases: TGTGCCAGCAGCGTAGCCTGGGTAGGCGATGAGCAGTTCTTC. This encodes CASSVAWVGDEQFF. Complete variable domain (other parts from reference TRBV9 and TRBJ2-1): DSGVTQTPKHLITATGQRVTLRCSPRSGDLSVYWYQQSLDQGLQFLIQYYNGEERAKGNILERFSAQQFPDLHSELNLSSLELGDSALYFCASSVAWVGDEQFFGPGTRLTVL.

The J gene is TRBJ1-6, the V gene TRBV5-5, with 7 nucleotides matching TRBD1. Trimming cost V 5 bases and J 9 bases; bases outside gene matches: 11. Germline values: CDR1 SGHKS, CDR2 YYEKEE (reference sequence). The CDR3 consists of 15 residues. CDR3 in DNA: TGTGCCAGCAGTTTTAGACAGGGACAAGGTTCACCCCTCCACTTT. Translated: CASSFRQGQGSPLHF.

The chain links TRBV7-6 to TRBJ1-3, with TRBD1 identical over 8 bases. Looked up from germline, CDR1 is SGHVS and CDR2 is FNYEAQ. V was pared by 1 base and J by 0 bases, with 2 bases of the junction left unmatched. The CDR3 length is 16 residues. Written as DNA, the CDR3 is TGTGCCAGCAGCTTAGGGACAGGGAGCTCTGGAAACACCATATATTTT. Protein: CASSLGTGSSGNTIYF.

This clone was seen only a few times. The chain joins TRBV2 to TRBJ2-3; 8 bases are a match to TRBD1. CDR3 length: 14 residues. J gave up 3 bases and V 8 bases, and 7 bases lay outside the gene matches. Germline V gene sequence: CDR1 SNHLY, CDR2 FYNNEI. The CDR3 DNA reads as TGTGCCAGCTCCCGGGACAGGACTACAGATACGCAGTATTTT. Translating gives CASSRDRTTDTQYF.

The CDR3 protein is CASSHRDTNSNQPQHF. The CDR3 DNA follows: TGTGCCAGTAGCCACCGGGACACTAATAGCAATCAGCCCCAGCATTTT. The chain couples TRBV19 to TRBJ1-5; TRBD1 is a possible D gene (6 bases). Germline values: CDR1 LNHDA, CDR2 SQIVND (reference sequence). Trimming took off 6 bases at V and 0 bases at J, with 15 bases between the two ends. The CDR3 contains 16 residues.

The chain links TRBV19 to TRBJ2-6; a possible D gene is TRBD1 (5 bases). Between the trimmed V and J ends, which lost 4 bases and 0 bases, there was a span of 13 bases. The CDR3 runs 17 residues. Germline values: CDR1 LNHDA, CDR2 SQIVND (reference sequence). The CDR3 DNA is TGTGCCAGTAGTAGCCAGGGTAGCTCCTCTGGGGCCAACGTCCTGACTTTC. The encoded protein is CASSSQGSSSGANVLTF.

This clone was recorded a few times. The chain has TRBV6-1 and TRBJ2-7, with 9 positions matching TRBD2. The V and J ends lost 6 bases and 0 bases, in that order; junction bases with no gene match: 6. Germline V gene sequence: CDR1 MNHNS, CDR2 SASEGT. The CDR3 loop spans 15 amino acids. The CDR3 reads CASRETSGYSYEQYF. Written as DNA, the CDR3 is TGTGCCAGCAGAGAGACTAGCGGATACTCCTACGAGCAGTACTTC.

This chain joins TRBV27 and TRBJ1-6, with 12 bases that match TRBD1. With V trimmed by 3 bases and J by 10 bases, 4 bases remained unmatched. Germline values: CDR1 MNHEY, CDR2 SMNVEV (reference sequence). The CDR3 loop spans 15 amino acids. CDR3 amino acids: CASSFGTGGFSPLHF. The CDR3 region has the DNA TGTGCCAGCAGTTTTGGGACAGGGGGCTTCTCACCCCTCCACTTT.

The chain employs TRBV5-1 and TRBJ1-4; the D gene is possibly TRBD1 (5 bases). Trimming took 2 bases from V and 6 from J, leaving 11 bases between them. The CDR3 is 14 amino acids. Germline V gene data show CDR1 as SGHRS and CDR2 as YFSETQ. The CDR3 sequence: CASSFSQGYEKLFF. CDR3 DNA sequence: TGCGCCAGCAGCTTTAGCCAGGGATATGAAAAACTGTTTTTT. The whole variable domain, filled in from reference TRBV5-1 and TRBJ1-4, reads KAGVTQTPRYLIKTRGQQVTLSCSPISGHRSVSWYQQTPGQGLQFLFEYFSETQRNKGNFPGRFSGRQFSNSRSEMNVSTLELGDSALYLCASSFSQGYEKLFFGSGTQLSVL.

The V and J genes are TRBV5-5 and TRBJ1-1, with D possibly matching TRBD1 (6 bases). V gave up 4 bases and J gave up 4 bases, with 20 bases separating them. Germline CDR1 is SGHKS and CDR2 is YYEKEE (reference sequence). There are 16 residues in the CDR3. CDR3 sequence: CASSPLVFRGGTEAFF. The CDR3 DNA reads TGTGCCAGCAGCCCTTTGGTGTTCAGGGGCGGCACTGAAGCTTTCTTT.

This clone was seen once. This chain links TRBV9 with TRBJ2-1, with D possibly matching TRBD2 (6 bases). V was cut by 1 base and J by 8 bases, with 10 bases left in between. This CDR3 is 13 amino acids long. Looked up from germline, CDR1 is SGDLS and CDR2 is YYNGEE. CDR3 coding DNA: TGTGCCAGCAGCGTATGGGAGCGGGATGAGCAGTTCTTC. It specifies CASSVWERDEQFF.

CDR3 coding DNA: TGTGCCAGCAGTCAACTTATCAATCAGCCCCAGCATTTT. Its protein is CASSQLINQPQHF. This chain uses TRBV28 with TRBJ1-5, with no clear D. The germline V and J ends were trimmed by 5 bases and 3 bases, with 8 bases remaining between them. The CDR3 has 13 amino acids. The germline V gene encodes CDR1 MDHEN and CDR2 SYDVKM.

With respect to this clone: This same CDR3 is encoded by further DNA sequences in the sample. The V and J genes are TRBV5-1 and TRBJ2-1, with 8 positions matching TRBD2. V lost 0 bases to trimming and J lost 9 bases; unmatched junction nucleotides: 8. The germline gives CDR1 SGHRS, CDR2 YFSETQ. This CDR3 contains 15 residues. The CDR3 reads CASSLGRGGDGEQFF. The CDR3 bases are TGCGCCAGCAGCTTGGGCCGGGGGGGCGACGGTGAGCAGTTCTTC.

This clone was found once. This rearrangement joins TRBV5-1 to TRBJ2-1, with TRBD1 identical over 8 bases. CDR3 length equals 16 residues. Trimming removed 3 bases from V and 6 bases from J; junction bases left unmatched: 11. Germline values: CDR1 SGHRS, CDR2 YFSETQ. CDR3 loop: CASSYDRGPSLNEQFF. The CDR3 region has the DNA TGCGCCAGCAGCTATGACAGGGGACCATCCCTCAATGAGCAGTTCTTC.

The J gene is TRBJ1-5, the V gene TRBV7-9; TRBD1 might be the D (6 bases). Trimming took off 6 bases at V and 3 bases at J, with 12 bases between the two ends. The V gene's germline CDR1 is SEHNR and CDR2 FQNEAQ (reference sequence). The length of the CDR3 is 14 residues. CDR3 DNA sequence: TGTGCCAGCAGTCACCAGGGGTACAATCAGCCCCAGCATTTT. Its protein is CASSHQGYNQPQHF.

V and J are TRBV19 and TRBJ1-5; TRBD1 might be the D (5 bases). This CDR3 is built from 16 residues. The V gene lost 3 bases and the J gene lost 4 bases, with 16 bases spanning the gap. Per germline, CDR1 LNHDA and CDR2 SQIVND (reference sequence). For the CDR3, the DNA is TGTGCCAGTAGTATGGGAGGGGCCGTGTGGAATCAGCCCCAGCATTTT. Its protein product is CASSMGGAVWNQPQHF.

The genes are TRBV2 and TRBJ1-6, with TRBD1 identical over 9 bases. The germline gives CDR1 SNHLY, CDR2 FYNNEI. CDR3 length: 18 residues. The V gene end was trimmed by 10 bases and the J gene end by 6 bases; junction bases not matched to a gene: 19. CDR3 bases: TGTGCCACTTCCAGACAGGGGGACCAAGTAATGGCTAATTCACCCCTCCACTTT. It yields the protein CATSRQGDQVMANSPLHF.

This clone was seen once. The J gene is TRBJ2-5, the V gene TRBV7-2, with 14 bases that match TRBD2. The CDR3 is 17 residues long. V was clipped by 4 bases and J by 5 bases; unmatched bases: 9. Germline CDR1 SGHTA, CDR2 FQGNSA. The CDR3 sequence: CASSSRLAGGLAETQYF. CDR3 nucleotide sequence: TGTGCCAGCAGCTCCCGACTAGCGGGGGGGCTAGCGGAGACCCAGTACTTC.